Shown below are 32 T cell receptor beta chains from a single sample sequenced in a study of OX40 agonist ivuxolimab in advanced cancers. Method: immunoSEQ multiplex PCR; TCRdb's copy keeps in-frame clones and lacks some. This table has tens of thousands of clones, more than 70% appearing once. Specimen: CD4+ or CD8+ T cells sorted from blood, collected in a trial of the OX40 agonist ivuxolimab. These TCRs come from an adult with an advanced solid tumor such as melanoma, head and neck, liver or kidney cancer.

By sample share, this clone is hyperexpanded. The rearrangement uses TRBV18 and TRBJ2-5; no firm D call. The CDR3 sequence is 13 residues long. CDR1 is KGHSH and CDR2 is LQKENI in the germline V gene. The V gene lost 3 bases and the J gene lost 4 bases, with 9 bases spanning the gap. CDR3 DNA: TGTGCCAGCTCACCGATAGTTGCAGAGACCCAGTACTTC. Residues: CASSPIVAETQYF.

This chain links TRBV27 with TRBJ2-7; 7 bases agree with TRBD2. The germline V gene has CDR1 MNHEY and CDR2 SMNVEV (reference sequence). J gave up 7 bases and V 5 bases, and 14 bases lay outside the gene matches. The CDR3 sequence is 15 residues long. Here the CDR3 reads CASSPLLAGVGEQYF. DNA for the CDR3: TGTGCCAGCAGTCCTCTTTTGGCGGGAGTGGGTGAGCAGTACTTC.

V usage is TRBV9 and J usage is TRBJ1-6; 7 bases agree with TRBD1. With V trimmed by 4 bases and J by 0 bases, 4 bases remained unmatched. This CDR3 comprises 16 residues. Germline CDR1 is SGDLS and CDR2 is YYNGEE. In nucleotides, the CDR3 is TGTGCCAGCAGCCCTGGGACAGCCTCCTATAATTCACCCCTCCACTTT. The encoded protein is CASSPGTASYNSPLHF.

CDR3 protein: CASSFSGQRPSYNEQFF. In DNA form, the CDR3 reads TGTGCCAGCAGTTTTTCGGGACAAAGGCCCTCCTACAATGAGCAGTTCTTC. The rearrangement joins TRBV27 to TRBJ2-1, with D maybe TRBD1 (6 bases). The V end was cut by 3 bases, the J end by 0 bases, with 15 bases between. The CDR3 has 17 amino acids. Germline V gene sequence: CDR1 MNHEY, CDR2 SMNVEV (reference sequence).

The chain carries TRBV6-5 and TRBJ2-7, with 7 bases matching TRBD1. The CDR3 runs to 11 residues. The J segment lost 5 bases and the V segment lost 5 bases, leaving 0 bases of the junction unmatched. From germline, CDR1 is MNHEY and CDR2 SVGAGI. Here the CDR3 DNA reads TGTGCCAGCAGTGACAGGGACGAGCAGTACTTC. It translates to CASSDRDEQYF.

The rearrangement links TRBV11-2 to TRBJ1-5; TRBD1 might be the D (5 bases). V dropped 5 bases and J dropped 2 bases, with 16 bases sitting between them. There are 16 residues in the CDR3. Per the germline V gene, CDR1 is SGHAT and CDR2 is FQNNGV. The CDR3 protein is CASSPGAGRGNQPQHF. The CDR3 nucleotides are TGTGCCAGCAGCCCCGGGGCTGGGAGAGGCAATCAGCCCCAGCATTTT.

Here the CDR3 DNA reads TGTGCCATCAGCGATAGTGTTTCGGCCGGGGAGCTGTTTTTT. Protein sequence: CAISDSVSAGELFF. The chain employs TRBV10-3 and TRBJ2-2, with D uncertain. CDR3 size: 14 residues. The germline V gene has CDR1 ENHRY and CDR2 SYGVKD. The ends were cut back, 6 bases at V and 6 bases at J, with 14 bases in the middle.

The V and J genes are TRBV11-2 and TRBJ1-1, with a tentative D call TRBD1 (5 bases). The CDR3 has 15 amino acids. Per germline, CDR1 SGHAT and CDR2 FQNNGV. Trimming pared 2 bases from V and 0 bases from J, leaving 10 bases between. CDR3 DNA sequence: TGTGCCAGCAGCTTAAGCAGGGTTGTGAACACTGAAGCTTTCTTT. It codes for CASSLSRVVNTEAFF.

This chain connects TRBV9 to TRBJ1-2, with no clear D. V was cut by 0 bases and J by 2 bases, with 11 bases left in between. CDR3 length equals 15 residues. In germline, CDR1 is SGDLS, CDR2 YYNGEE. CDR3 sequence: CASSVDSVPNYGYTF. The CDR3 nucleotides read TGTGCCAGCAGCGTAGACTCAGTTCCGAACTATGGCTACACCTTC. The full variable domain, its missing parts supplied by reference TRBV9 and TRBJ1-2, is DSGVTQTPKHLITATGQRVTLRCSPRSGDLSVYWYQQSLDQGLQFLIQYYNGEERAKGNILERFSAQQFPDLHSELNLSSLELGDSALYFCASSVDSVPNYGYTFGSGTRLTVV.

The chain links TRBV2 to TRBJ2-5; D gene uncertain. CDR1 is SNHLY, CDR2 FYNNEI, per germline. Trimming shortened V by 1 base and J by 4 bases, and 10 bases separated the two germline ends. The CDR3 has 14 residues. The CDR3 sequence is CASSEGPKGETQYF. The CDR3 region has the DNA TGTGCCAGCAGTGAAGGACCAAAGGGAGAGACCCAGTACTTC.

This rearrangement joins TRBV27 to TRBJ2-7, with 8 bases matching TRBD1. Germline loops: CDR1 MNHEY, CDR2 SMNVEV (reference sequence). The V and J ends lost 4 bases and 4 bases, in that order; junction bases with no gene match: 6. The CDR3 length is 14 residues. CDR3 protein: CASSSLDRVYEQYF. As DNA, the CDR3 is TGTGCCAGCAGTTCCCTGGACAGGGTGTACGAGCAGTACTTC.

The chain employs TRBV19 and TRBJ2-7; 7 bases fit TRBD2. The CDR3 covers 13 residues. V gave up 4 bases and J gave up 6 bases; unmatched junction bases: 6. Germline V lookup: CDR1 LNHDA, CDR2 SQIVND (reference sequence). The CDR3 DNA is TGTGCCAGTAGTACCGAATTAGCGGGCGAGCAGTACTTC. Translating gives CASSTELAGEQYF.

The CDR3 protein is CATSRSGLADSYNEQFF. CDR3 coding DNA: TGTGCCACCAGCAGAAGCGGACTAGCGGACTCCTACAATGAGCAGTTCTTC. The chain carries TRBV15 and TRBJ2-1; 10 bases line up with TRBD2. There are 17 residues in the CDR3. The V gene end was trimmed by 2 bases and the J gene end by 0 bases; junction bases not matched to a gene: 4. Germline CDR1 LNHNV, CDR2 YYDKDF (reference sequence).

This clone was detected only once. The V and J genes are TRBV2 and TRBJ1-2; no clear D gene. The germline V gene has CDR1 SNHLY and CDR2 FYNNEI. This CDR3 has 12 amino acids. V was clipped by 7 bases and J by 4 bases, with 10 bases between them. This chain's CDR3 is CASKRDIYGYTF. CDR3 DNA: TGTGCCAGCAAACGAGACATCTATGGCTACACCTTC.

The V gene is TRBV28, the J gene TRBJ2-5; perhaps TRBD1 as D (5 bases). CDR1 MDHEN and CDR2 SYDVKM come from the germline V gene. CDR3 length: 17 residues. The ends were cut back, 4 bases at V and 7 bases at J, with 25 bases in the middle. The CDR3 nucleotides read TGTGCCAGCAGTTCTCGCCCAGGGTTGCGGTCTCGTGGGACCCAGTACTTC. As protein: CASSSRPGLRSRGTQYF.

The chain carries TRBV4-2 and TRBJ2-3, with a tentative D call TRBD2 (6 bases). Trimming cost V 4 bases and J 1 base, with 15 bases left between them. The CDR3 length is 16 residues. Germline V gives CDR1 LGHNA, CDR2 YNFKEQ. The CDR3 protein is CASSRNSGARTDTQYF. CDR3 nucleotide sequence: TGTGCCAGCAGCCGAAATAGCGGAGCCCGCACAGATACGCAGTATTTT.

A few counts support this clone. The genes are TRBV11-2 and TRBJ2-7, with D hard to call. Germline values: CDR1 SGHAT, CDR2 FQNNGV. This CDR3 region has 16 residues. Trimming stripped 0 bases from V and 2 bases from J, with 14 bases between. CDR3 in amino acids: CASSLDQAFVTYEQYF. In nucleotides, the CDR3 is TGTGCCAGCAGCTTAGATCAGGCCTTTGTCACCTACGAGCAGTACTTC.

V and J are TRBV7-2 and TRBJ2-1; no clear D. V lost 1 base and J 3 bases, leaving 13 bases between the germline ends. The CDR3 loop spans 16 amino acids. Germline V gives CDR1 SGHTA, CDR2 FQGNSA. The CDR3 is CASSLVSAANYNEQFF. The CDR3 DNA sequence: TGTGCCAGCAGCTTAGTTTCAGCAGCCAACTACAATGAGCAGTTCTTC.

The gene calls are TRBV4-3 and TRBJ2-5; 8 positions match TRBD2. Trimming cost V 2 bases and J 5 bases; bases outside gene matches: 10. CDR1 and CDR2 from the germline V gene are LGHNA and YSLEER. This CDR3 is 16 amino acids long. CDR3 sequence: CASSQSGGGIEETQYF. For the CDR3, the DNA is TGCGCCAGCAGCCAATCAGGCGGGGGGATTGAGGAGACCCAGTACTTC.

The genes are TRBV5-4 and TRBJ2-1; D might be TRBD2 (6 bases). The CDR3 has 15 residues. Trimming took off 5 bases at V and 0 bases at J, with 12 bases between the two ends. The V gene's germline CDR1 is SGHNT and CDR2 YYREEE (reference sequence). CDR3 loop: CASSRDSSSYNEQFF. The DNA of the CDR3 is TGTGCCAGCAGTCGGGACTCAAGCTCCTACAATGAGCAGTTCTTC.

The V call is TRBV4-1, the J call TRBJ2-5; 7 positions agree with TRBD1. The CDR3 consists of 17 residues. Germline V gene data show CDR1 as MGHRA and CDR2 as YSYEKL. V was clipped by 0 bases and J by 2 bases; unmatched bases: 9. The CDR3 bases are TGCGCCAGCAGCCAAGATCCCCGGGACAGAGCTCAAGAGACCCAGTACTTC. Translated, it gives CASSQDPRDRAQETQYF.

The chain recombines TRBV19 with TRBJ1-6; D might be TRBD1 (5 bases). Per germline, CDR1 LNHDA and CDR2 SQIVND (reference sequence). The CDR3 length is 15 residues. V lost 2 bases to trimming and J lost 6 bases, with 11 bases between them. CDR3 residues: CASSIFGTGNSPLHF. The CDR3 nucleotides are TGTGCCAGTAGTATATTTGGGACGGGTAATTCACCCCTCCACTTT.

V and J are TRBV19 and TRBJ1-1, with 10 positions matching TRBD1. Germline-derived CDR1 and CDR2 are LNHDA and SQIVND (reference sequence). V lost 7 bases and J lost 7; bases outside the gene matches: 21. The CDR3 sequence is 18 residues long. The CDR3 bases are TGTGCCAGTACCACAACTAGGACGGCGGGACAGGGGTGGAGTGAAGCTTTCTTT. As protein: CASTTTRTAGQGWSEAFF.

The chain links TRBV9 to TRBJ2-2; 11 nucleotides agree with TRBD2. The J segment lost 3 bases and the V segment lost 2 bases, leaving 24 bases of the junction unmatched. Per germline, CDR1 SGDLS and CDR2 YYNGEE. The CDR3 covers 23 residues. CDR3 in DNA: TGTGCCAGCAGCGTCCTAGGGACGTCGGGGCTAGCGGGAGGTCGACTTTACACCGGGGAGCTGTTTTTT. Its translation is CASSVLGTSGLAGGRLYTGELFF.

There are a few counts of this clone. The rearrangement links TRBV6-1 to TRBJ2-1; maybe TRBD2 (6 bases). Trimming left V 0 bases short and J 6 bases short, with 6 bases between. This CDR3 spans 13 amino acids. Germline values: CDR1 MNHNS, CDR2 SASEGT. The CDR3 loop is CASSEAGLNEQFF. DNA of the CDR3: TGTGCCAGCAGTGAAGCGGGACTCAATGAGCAGTTCTTC.

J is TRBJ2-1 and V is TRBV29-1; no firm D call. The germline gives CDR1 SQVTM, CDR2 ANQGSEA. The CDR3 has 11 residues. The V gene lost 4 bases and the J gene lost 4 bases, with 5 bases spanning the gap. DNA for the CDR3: TGCAGCGTTGCACCATACAATGAGCAGTTCTTC. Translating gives CSVAPYNEQFF.

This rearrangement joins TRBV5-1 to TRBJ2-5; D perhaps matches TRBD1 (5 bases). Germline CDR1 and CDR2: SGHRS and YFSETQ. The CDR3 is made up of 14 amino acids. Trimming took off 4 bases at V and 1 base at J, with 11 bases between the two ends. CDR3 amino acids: CASSHDSTQETQYF. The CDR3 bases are TGCGCCAGCAGCCATGACAGTACCCAAGAGACCCAGTACTTC.

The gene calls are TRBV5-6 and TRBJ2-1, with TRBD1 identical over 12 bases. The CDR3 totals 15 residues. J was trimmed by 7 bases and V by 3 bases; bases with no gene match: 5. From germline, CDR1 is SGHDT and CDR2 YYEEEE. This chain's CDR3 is CASSSPGQGANEQFF. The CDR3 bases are TGTGCCAGCAGCTCTCCGGGACAGGGGGCGAATGAGCAGTTCTTC.

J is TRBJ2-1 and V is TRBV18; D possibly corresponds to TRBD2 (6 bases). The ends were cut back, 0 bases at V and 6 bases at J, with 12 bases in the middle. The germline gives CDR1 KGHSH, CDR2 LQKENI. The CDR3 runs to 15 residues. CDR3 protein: CASSPPIMGGNEQFF. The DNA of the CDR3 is TGTGCCAGCTCACCACCTATCATGGGGGGCAATGAGCAGTTCTTC.

As DNA, the CDR3 is TGTGCCAGCAGCTTAACGGAAGCTAACTATGGCTACACCTTC. Residues: CASSLTEANYGYTF. This chain connects TRBV7-3 to TRBJ1-2; D call uncertain. Germline CDR1 reads SGHTA; CDR2 reads FQGTGA. This CDR3 region has 14 residues. Trimming took 0 bases from V and 0 from J, leaving 5 bases between them.

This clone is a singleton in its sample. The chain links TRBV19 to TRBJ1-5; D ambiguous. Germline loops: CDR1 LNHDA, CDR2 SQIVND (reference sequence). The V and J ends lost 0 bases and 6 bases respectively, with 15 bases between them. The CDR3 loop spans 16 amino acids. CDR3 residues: CASSIDPNPSGQPQHF. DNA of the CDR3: TGTGCCAGTAGTATAGATCCGAATCCATCGGGTCAGCCCCAGCATTTT.

CDR3 in DNA: TGTGCCAGCAGCACTAGGACAGAGAACACTGAAGCTTTCTTT. It specifies CASSTRTENTEAFF. The genes are TRBV11-3 and TRBJ1-1; tentatively, D is TRBD1 (6 bases). Germline-derived CDR1 and CDR2 are SGHNT and YENEEA. Trimming took off 5 bases at V and 1 base at J, with 11 bases between the two ends. This CDR3 has 14 residues.